This T cell receptor beta chain is from a study of cytomegalovirus exposure and HLA in healthy donors. This clone has just one count. Its antigen is unidentified. Broader study findings: V- and J-gene trimming of TCR beta was linked (in a later analysis) to a missense DCLRE1C variant. In an earlier analysis, productive rearrangement rates for most beta V segments clustered near 90% or 30%.

The V and J ends lost 5 bases and 1 base, in that order; junction bases with no gene match: 11. CDR3 size: 17 residues. CDR1 and CDR2 from the germline V gene are MNHEY and SMNVEV (reference sequence). The PCR ran on 60 Vbeta and 13 Jbeta primers. Produced via immunoSEQ multiplex PCR; TCRdb's table is partial and in-frame only. In the table there are about 160,000 clones, approximately 80% of which are singletons. The source is a male donor in good health and CMV-seropositive. The chain combines TRBV27 with TRBJ1-5, with 7 bases matching TRBD1. The sample comprised PBMCs. This chain's CDR3 is CASSPPRQGSSNQPQHF. CDR3 in DNA: TGTGCCAGCAGTCCCCCCCGACAGGGCTCAAGCAATCAGCCCCAGCATTTT.